These 5 T cell receptor beta chains were sequenced from one sample in a study of blood T cell repertoires in COVID-19. The assay was immunoSEQ multiplex PCR, and TCRdb's table has in-frame clones only and misses some. The sample lists approximately 280,000 clones, about 89% occurring once. The material sequenced was PBMCs or T cells enriched from blood (not recorded which). The receptors here all came from a woman aged 18-29 years who had recovered from COVID-19.

The J gene is TRBJ1-2, the V gene TRBV10-3; no clear D gene. Germline V gives CDR1 ENHRY, CDR2 SYGVKD. Trimming removed 2 bases at V and 0 bases at J, with 13 bases between. This CDR3 comprises 16 residues. The CDR3 coding sequence is TGTGCCATCAGTGAGCCGATCGGAGCAGCTAACTATGGCTACACCTTC. Encoded protein: CAISEPIGAANYGYTF.

Ten or more counts support this clone. This chain joins TRBV28 and TRBJ1-3; 7 bases agree with TRBD1. CDR1 and CDR2 (germline): MDHEN, SYDVKM. After removal of 6 bases from V and 4 bases from J, the junction contained 9 bases not matched to a gene. The CDR3 sequence is 15 residues long. This CDR3 reads CASSRSDRVGNTIYF. The CDR3 nucleotides read TGTGCCAGCAGCCGCTCCGACAGGGTGGGAAACACCATATATTTT.

This clone was observed a single time. The chain links TRBV24-1 to TRBJ2-6; D gene ambiguous. V was clipped by 3 bases and J by 2 bases, with 10 bases between them. This CDR3 has 16 residues. CDR1 KGHDR and CDR2 SFDVKD come from the germline V gene. The CDR3 is CATSDAQWPGANVLTF. The DNA of the CDR3 is TGTGCCACCAGTGATGCACAATGGCCTGGGGCCAACGTCCTGACTTTC.

The chain employs TRBV15 and TRBJ2-1; D perhaps matches TRBD1 (6 bases). CDR1 is LNHNV, CDR2 YYDKDF, per germline (reference sequence). Trimming stripped 1 base from V and 0 bases from J, with 10 bases between. CDR3 length: 16 amino acids. The CDR3 region is CATSRGPDSSYNEQFF. In DNA, the CDR3 is TGTGCCACCAGCAGAGGACCGGACAGCTCCTACAATGAGCAGTTCTTC. The entire variable domain, with the rest obtained from reference TRBV15 and TRBJ2-1, is as follows: DAMVIQNPRYQVTQFGKPVTLSCSQTLNHNVMYWYQQKSSQAPKLLFHYYDKDFNNEADTPDNFQSRRPNTSFCFLDIRSPGLGDTAMYLCATSRGPDSSYNEQFFGPGTRLTVL.

V and J are TRBV3-1 (or the pseudogene TRBV3-2) and TRBJ1-1, with D possibly TRBD1 on 6 matching bases. The germline gives CDR1 LGHDT, CDR2 YNNKEL (reference sequence). The CDR3 has 13 amino acids. V was pared by 4 bases and J by 5 bases, with 11 bases between. CDR3 protein: CASSLIQGTEAFF. CDR3 coding DNA: TGTGCCAGCAGCCTAATACAGGGAACTGAAGCTTTCTTT.